These 15 T cell receptor beta chains came from one sample sequenced in a study of blood T cell repertoires in COVID-19. Generated by immunoSEQ multiplex PCR, the TCRdb table keeps only in-frame clones and is missing some. The data contain roughly 57,000 clones, 70% to 75% of them singletons. Material for sequencing was peripheral blood. The receptors shown here come from a woman in her 70s with acute or convalescent COVID-19.

J is TRBJ1-1 and V is TRBV6-5; D ambiguous. The CDR3 length is 12 residues. The germline V and J ends were trimmed by 7 bases and 4 bases, with 10 bases remaining between them. Germline-derived CDR1 and CDR2 are MNHEY and SVGAGI. The CDR3 here is CASIEPGTEAFF. The CDR3 DNA reads TGTGCCAGCATCGAACCAGGCACTGAAGCTTTCTTT.

Here the CDR3 reads CASSLGGFPYGYTF. In DNA, the CDR3 is TGTGCCAGCAGCTTGGGCGGTTTCCCCTATGGCTACACCTTC. The chain joins TRBV5-5 to TRBJ1-2; D call uncertain. This CDR3 region has 14 residues. V gave up 0 bases and J gave up 4 bases, with 10 bases separating them. Germline CDR1 reads SGHKS; CDR2 reads YYEKEE (reference sequence).

The table lists this clone with a few counts. The rearrangement links TRBV2 to TRBJ1-5; D unresolved. CDR1 and CDR2 (germline): SNHLY, FYNNEI. This CDR3 contains 14 residues. With 1 base removed from V and 6 bases from J, the gap between germline ends came to 10 bases. The chain's CDR3 is CASSEGRRAQPQHF. The CDR3 coding sequence is TGTGCCAGCAGTGAAGGCAGGAGGGCTCAGCCCCAGCATTTT.

The CDR3 DNA reads TGTGCCAGCAGCCCGGGGACAGGGAATATCCGAGGAAGAAAACTGTTTTTT. As protein: CASSPGTGNIRGRKLFF. The V call is TRBV7-8, the J call TRBJ1-4; 9 nucleotides align to TRBD1. Germline-derived CDR1 and CDR2 are SGHVS and FQNEAQ. This CDR3 spans 17 amino acids. The junction had 17 bases not matched to a gene; V was cut back by 5 bases and J by 10 bases.

The gene calls are TRBV5-4 and TRBJ1-2; a weak D match, TRBD1 (6 bases). V lost 4 bases and J lost 0, with 16 bases in between. CDR3 length: 16 residues. Germline assignment: CDR1 SGHNT and CDR2 YYREEE (reference sequence). The CDR3 sequence: CASSRNAGQSNYGYTF. In nucleotides, the CDR3 is TGTGCCAGCAGCCGAAATGCAGGACAGTCTAACTATGGCTACACCTTC.

Details on this clone: Other nucleotide sequences from this sample produce the same CDR3. V is TRBV9 and J is TRBJ2-3; TRBD2 agrees at 8 bases. V lost 3 bases and J lost 4; bases outside the gene matches: 4. This CDR3 has 14 amino acids. Germline CDR1 reads SGDLS; CDR2 reads YYNGEE. The CDR3 is CASSAGGGPDTQYF. The CDR3 DNA is TGTGCCAGCAGCGCCGGGGGGGGACCAGATACGCAGTATTTT.

This clone has only a few counts. The chain joins TRBV4-2 to TRBJ1-1; D is ambiguous. CDR1 and CDR2 (germline): LGHNA, YNFKEQ. The CDR3 loop spans 14 amino acids. Trimming left V 1 base short and J 5 bases short, with 11 bases between. CDR3 residues: CASSQGGSGTEAFF. CDR3 bases: TGTGCCAGCAGCCAAGGGGGATCGGGGACTGAAGCTTTCTTT.

This clone was seen only once. V and J are TRBV5-6 and TRBJ1-4; 9 nucleotides match TRBD1. The CDR3 length is 16 residues. Trimming cost V 4 bases and J 3 bases; bases outside gene matches: 7. Per germline, CDR1 SGHDT and CDR2 YYEEEE. CDR3 DNA sequence: TGTGCCAGCAGCAAAACAGGGGGCGCAGCTAATGAAAAACTGTTTTTT. It specifies CASSKTGGAANEKLFF.

The chain combines TRBV27 with TRBJ2-2, with a possible D match to TRBD2 (7 bases). Germline CDR1 is MNHEY and CDR2 is SMNVEV (reference sequence). The V end lost 4 bases, the J end lost 5 bases, and 17 bases lay between the germline ends. This CDR3 has 16 amino acids. The CDR3 sequence: CASSSRGGGKTGELFF. The CDR3 region has the DNA TGTGCCAGCAGTTCAAGGGGAGGGGGGAAGACCGGGGAGCTGTTTTTT.

The chain recombines TRBV5-1 with TRBJ2-3; TRBD1 matches 11 bases. Germline CDR1 reads SGHRS; CDR2 reads YFSETQ. Trimming at V came to 4 bases and at J to 2 bases, leaving 6 bases not matched to a gene. The CDR3 covers 16 residues. The CDR3 DNA sequence: TGCGCCAGCAGCGTCGGGACAGGGGGGACCACAGATACGCAGTATTTT. It encodes CASSVGTGGTTDTQYF.

This chain uses TRBV5-1 with TRBJ2-1, with D possibly matching TRBD2 (5 bases). V was cut by 0 bases and J by 1 base, with 8 bases left in between. This CDR3 is 15 amino acids long. CDR1 is SGHRS, CDR2 YFSETQ, per germline. The CDR3 is CASSLAAGSYNEQFF. In DNA, the CDR3 is TGCGCCAGCAGCTTGGCGGCGGGTTCCTACAATGAGCAGTTCTTC. The full variable domain, its missing parts supplied by reference TRBV5-1 and TRBJ2-1, is KAGVTQTPRYLIKTRGQQVTLSCSPISGHRSVSWYQQTPGQGLQFLFEYFSETQRNKGNFPGRFSGRQFSNSRSEMNVSTLELGDSALYLCASSLAAGSYNEQFFGPGTRLTVL.

This chain joins TRBV15 and TRBJ2-5; D uncertain. Deletions cut 1 base from V and 2 bases from J, with 8 bases between. The CDR3 is 14 residues long. CDR1 and CDR2 from the germline V gene are LNHNV and YYDKDF (reference sequence). The CDR3 reads CATSRGAGQETQYF. CDR3 DNA sequence: TGTGCCACCAGCAGAGGAGCAGGACAAGAGACCCAGTACTTC.

This clone has just a few counts. The J gene is TRBJ2-1, the V gene TRBV19; D is undetermined. V shed 1 base and J shed 3 bases, with 7 bases lying between them. This CDR3 contains 14 residues. The germline gives CDR1 LNHDA, CDR2 SQIVND (reference sequence). This chain's CDR3 is CASSIGGGYNEQFF. CDR3 DNA sequence: TGTGCCAGTAGTATAGGCGGCGGCTACAATGAGCAGTTCTTC.

The chain employs TRBV5-4 and TRBJ2-3; possibly TRBD2 for D (5 bases). CDR3 length: 16 residues. Germline CDR1 is SGHNT and CDR2 is YYREEE (reference sequence). V was pared by 4 bases and J by 2 bases, with 17 bases between. CDR3 region: CASSDGKASNTDTQYF. In nucleotides, the CDR3 is TGTGCCAGCAGCGACGGGAAAGCCTCCAACACAGATACGCAGTATTTT. Filled out from reference TRBV5-4 and TRBJ2-3, the complete variable domain reads ETGVTQSPTHLIKTRGQQVTLRCSSQSGHNTVSWYQQALGQGPQFIFQYYREEENGRGNFPPRFSGLQFPNYSSELNVNALELDDSALYLCASSDGKASNTDTQYFGPGTRLTVL.

This clone was seen once. V and J are TRBV7-6 and TRBJ1-5; no clear D. The CDR3 is 14 residues long. The germline gives CDR1 SGHVS, CDR2 FNYEAQ. V lost 4 bases, J lost 5 bases, and 12 bases lay in between. The CDR3 DNA sequence: TGTGCCAGCAGCTCCCTCGACCAGGATCAGCCCCAGCATTTT. It translates to CASSSLDQDQPQHF.